The 6 T cell receptor beta chains below come from one sample, sequenced in a study of cytomegalovirus exposure and HLA in healthy donors. Both 60 Vbeta primers and 13 Jbeta primers went into the PCR. Method: immunoSEQ multiplex PCR; TCRdb's copy keeps in-frame clones and lacks some. Of 60,000 to 70,000 clones in the sample, roughly 80% are singletons; the top ten hold approximately 4.8%. The specimen was PBMCs. The receptor source for this set is a male donor in good health and CMV-seropositive.

The V and J genes are TRBV4-3 and TRBJ2-2; TRBD2 matches 7 bases. There are 15 residues in the CDR3. The germline V gene has CDR1 LGHNA and CDR2 YSLEER. Trimming at V came to 1 base and at J to 2 bases, leaving 1 base not matched to a gene. CDR3 sequence (DNA): TGCGCCAGCAGCCAAGGCGGGGGAAACACCGGGGAGCTGTTTTTT. It encodes CASSQGGGNTGELFF.

J is TRBJ1-2 and V is TRBV5-1; tentative D call: TRBD1 (5 bases). The germline V and J ends were trimmed by 1 base and 3 bases, with 13 bases remaining between them. In germline, CDR1 is SGHRS, CDR2 YFSETQ. CDR3 size: 15 residues. The CDR3 protein is CASSLRAGMDYGYTF. The CDR3 DNA reads as TGCGCCAGCAGCTTGCGTGCAGGGATGGACTATGGCTACACCTTC.

Here the CDR3 reads CASSIKGLQGYTF. Here the CDR3 DNA reads TGTGCCAGTAGTATCAAGGGACTTCAAGGCTACACCTTC. V usage is TRBV19 and J usage is TRBJ1-2; D is perhaps TRBD1 (5 bases). V was cut by 3 bases and J by 8 bases, with 13 bases left in between. Looked up from germline, CDR1 is LNHDA and CDR2 is SQIVND (reference sequence). This CDR3 has 13 amino acids.

The CDR3 here is CAWGGQNTEAFF. Written as DNA, the CDR3 is TGTGCCTGGGGGGGACAAAACACTGAAGCTTTCTTT. The V call is TRBV30, the J call TRBJ1-1, with a weak D call TRBD1 (6 bases). V was shortened by 5 bases and J by 2 bases, with 9 bases between the two germline ends. CDR1 and CDR2 (germline): GTSNPN, SVGIG (reference sequence). The length of the CDR3 is 12 residues.

V is TRBV19 and J is TRBJ1-2, with unresolved D. Trimming left V 5 bases short and J 4 bases short, with 8 bases between. Germline CDR1 LNHDA, CDR2 SQIVND (reference sequence). The CDR3 is made up of 12 amino acids. CDR3 in amino acids: CASSPGGYGYTF. CDR3 coding DNA: TGTGCCAGTAGTCCTGGCGGCTATGGCTACACCTTC.

In its sample, this clone was seen a few times. The chain combines TRBV7-3 with TRBJ2-1; 10 nucleotides line up with TRBD1. V was clipped by 2 bases and J by 6 bases; unmatched bases: 7. The CDR3 covers 16 residues. Germline CDR1 is SGHTA and CDR2 is FQGTGA. For the CDR3, the DNA is TGTGCCAGCAGCTTAGTTGGGACAGGGGTAGGCAATGAGCAGTTCTTC. It specifies CASSLVGTGVGNEQFF.